The present entry profiles one T cell receptor beta chain with its context. The antigen it recognizes is unknown. No much larger clone is present one base from it, and per-base qualities are unavailable. Reading from cysteine to phenylalanine, the CDR3 counts 14 amino acids. The DNA shown is the 42-base CDR3, in frame from base 1. CDR1 SGHKS and CDR2 YYEKEE are derived from the germline V gene (reference sequence). V is reduced by 4 bases and J by 0 bases, leaving a spacing of 10 bases between them. The data derive from a study of blood T cell repertoires in COVID-19 (dated by TCRdb to about 2020). For context, the study as a whole: The collaborator samples originated in the United States, Italy and Spain and spanned the acute and convalescent phases of COVID-19. The prospective study material was composed of cDNA or gDNA derived from T cells, B-cell-depleted T cells, or PBMCs. The dataset comprised deeply sampled blood TCRbeta repertoires from subjects exposed to, actively infected with, or recovered from COVID-19. The repertoires were released in a freely available public database intended as a resource for research on the immune response to SARS-CoV-2. The samples were drawn from two sources: the first 160 participants of the ongoing ImmuneRACE study, and 1,254 subjects contributed by 6 global collaborators. The sample metadata nearly always contained a de-identified subject ID, COVID-19 status, age in years and sex. Where HLA class I and class II types were available, the types were taken from metadata supplied by the sample provider, not from assay-based typing.

TCRbeta CDR3 regions were amplified from genomic DNA using the immunoSEQ Assay, a bias-controlled multiplex PCR. As for how the authors treated the data: Within the assay, amplification of reference gene primers was used to estimate how many nucleated cells each sample contained. Sequence reads were collapsed and filtered to measure the absolute abundance of every unique TCRbeta CDR3 rearrangement. For each sample, productive Simpson clonality was calculated as the square root of Simpson's diversity index over productive rearrangements. Entries here come from immuneACCESS through TCRdb and include only in-frame sequences with V and J called. Some clones fail to appear in such tables; in the studies checked, an unresolved V gene covers under half of the shortfall, and the cause of the remainder is unknown. That table furnishes V, J and clone size, whereas the DNA furnished D and trimming. This sample has about 210,000 clones in its table, and 84% of those were observed once. Clones ranked in the top ten supply 10% of the sample.

In Seattle, one collaborating source enrolled patients while the infection was active and tracked those patients longitudinally over the course of disease. The collaborating institutions used their own protocols to collect whole blood in K2EDTA tubes. Collaborator samples were shipped for TCRbeta analysis as frozen whole blood, isolated PBMCs, or DNA extracted from either sample type. General findings and caveats noted by the study authors: The amount of clinical and demographic metadata varied by source and participant and was provided uncurated.

Recombination joined TRBV5-5 with TRBJ1-1; a tentative D call is TRBD1 (6 bases match). This receptor was obtained from an elderly woman with COVID-19, enrolled during active disease. Sample: peripheral blood. The nucleotide sequence is given as TGTGCCAGCAGCCCAGGGGAGTTGAACACTGAAGCTTTCTTT. It translates as CASSPGELNTEAFF.